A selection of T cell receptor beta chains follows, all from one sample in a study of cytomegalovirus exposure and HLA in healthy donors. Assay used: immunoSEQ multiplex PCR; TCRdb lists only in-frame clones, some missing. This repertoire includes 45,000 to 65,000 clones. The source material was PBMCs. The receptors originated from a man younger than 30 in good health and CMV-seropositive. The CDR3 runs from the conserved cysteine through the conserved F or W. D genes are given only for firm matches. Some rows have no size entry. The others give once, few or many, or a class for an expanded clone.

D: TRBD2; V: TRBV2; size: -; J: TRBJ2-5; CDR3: CASSHITSGRAQETQYF; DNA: TGTGCCAGCAGTCATATAACTAGCGGGAGGGCCCAAGAGACCCAGTACTTC
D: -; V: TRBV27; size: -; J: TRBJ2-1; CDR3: CASSPPSDGNSEQFF; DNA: TGTGCCAGCAGTCCACCATCCGACGGGAATAGTGAGCAGTTCTTC
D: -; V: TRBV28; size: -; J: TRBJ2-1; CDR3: CASSSSDEQFF; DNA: TGTGCCAGCAGCTCTAGTGATGAGCAGTTCTTC
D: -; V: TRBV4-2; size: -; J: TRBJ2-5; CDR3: CASSQGGSAQETQYF; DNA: TGTGCCAGCAGCCAAGGGGGCAGCGCCCAAGAGACCCAGTACTTC
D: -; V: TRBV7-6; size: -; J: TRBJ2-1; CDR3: CASSLVRGPGYEQFF; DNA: TGTGCCAGCAGCTTAGTCAGAGGCCCGGGGTATGAGCAGTTCTTC
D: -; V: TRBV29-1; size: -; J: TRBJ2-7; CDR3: CSVWTARSYEQYF; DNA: TGCAGCGTTTGGACAGCGAGGAGCTACGAGCAGTACTTC
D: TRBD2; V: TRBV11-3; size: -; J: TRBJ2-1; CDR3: CASSPSGRYGNEQFF; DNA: TGTGCCAGCAGCCCTAGCGGGAGATACGGGAATGAGCAGTTCTTC
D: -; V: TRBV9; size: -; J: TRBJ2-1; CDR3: CASSVGLARSNEQFF; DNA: TGTGCCAGCAGCGTAGGGCTAGCGAGATCGAACGAGCAGTTCTTC
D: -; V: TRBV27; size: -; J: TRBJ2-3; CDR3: CASSWRVNPDTQYF; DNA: TGTGCCAGCAGTTGGAGGGTAAACCCAGATACGCAGTATTTT
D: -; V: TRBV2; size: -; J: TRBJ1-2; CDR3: CASSVLTTEGYTF; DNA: TGTGCCAGCAGTGTATTGACTACGGAGGGCTACACCTTC
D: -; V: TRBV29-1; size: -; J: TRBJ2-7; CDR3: CSVLRTDSYEQYF; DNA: TGCAGCGTTTTGAGGACAGACTCCTACGAGCAGTACTTC
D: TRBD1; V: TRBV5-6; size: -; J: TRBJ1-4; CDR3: CASSRRGGEAMKREKLFF; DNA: TGTGCCAGCAGCCGGAGAGGGGGCGAAGCGATGAAAAGGGAAAAACTGTTTTTT
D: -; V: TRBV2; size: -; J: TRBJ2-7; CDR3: CASSNDRYEQYF; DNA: TGTGCCAGCTCCAACGATCGCTACGAGCAGTACTTC
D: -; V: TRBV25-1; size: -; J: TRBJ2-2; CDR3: CASSLGETGELFF; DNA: TGTGCCAGCAGCTTAGGGGAAACCGGGGAGCTGTTTTTT
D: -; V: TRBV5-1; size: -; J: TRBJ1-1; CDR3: CASSSTGLTEAFF; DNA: TGCGCCAGCAGCTCAACAGGGCTGACTGAAGCTTTCTTT
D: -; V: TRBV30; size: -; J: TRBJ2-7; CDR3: CAWSVRGDTGYEQYF; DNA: TGTGCCTGGAGTGTACGGGGGGACACCGGCTACGAGCAGTACTTC
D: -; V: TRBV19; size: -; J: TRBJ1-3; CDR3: CASSTHRVGNTIYF; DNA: TGTGCCAGTAGCACCCACAGGGTCGGAAACACCATATATTTT
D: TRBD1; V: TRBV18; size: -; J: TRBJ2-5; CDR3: CASSPPRQGPAGETQYF; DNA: TGTGCCAGCTCACCACCTCGACAGGGGCCCGCTGGGGAGACCCAGTACTTC
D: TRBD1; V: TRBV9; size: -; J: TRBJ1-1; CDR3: CASSVKGTEPYRVNTEAFF; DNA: TGTGCCAGCAGCGTTAAGGGGACAGAACCTTACCGGGTGAACACTGAAGCTTTCTTT
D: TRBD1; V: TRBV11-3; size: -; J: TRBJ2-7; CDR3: CASSSGSSGTEIYEQYF; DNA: TGTGCCAGCAGCTCTGGCTCTTCCGGGACAGAAATCTACGAGCAGTACTTC
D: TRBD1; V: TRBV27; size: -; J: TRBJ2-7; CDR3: CASRLQGPTMKNYEQYF; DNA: TGTGCCAGCAGGCTACAGGGGCCAACCATGAAAAACTACGAGCAGTACTTC
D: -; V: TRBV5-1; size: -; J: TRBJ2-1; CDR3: CASSVRRGALTNEQFF; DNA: TGCGCCAGCAGCGTCCGGCGGGGAGCCCTGACGAATGAGCAGTTCTTC
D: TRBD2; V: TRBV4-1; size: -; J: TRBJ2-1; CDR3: CASSQDANLFSGNYNEQFF; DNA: TGCGCCAGCAGCCAAGACGCAAATTTGTTTAGCGGGAATTACAATGAGCAGTTCTTC
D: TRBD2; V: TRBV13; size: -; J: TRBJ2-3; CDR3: CASSLTSGGPSTDTQYF; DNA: TGTGCCAGCAGCTTGACTAGCGGGGGACCTAGCACAGATACGCAGTATTTT
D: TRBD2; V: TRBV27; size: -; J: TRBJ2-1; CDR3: CASSFAGGRYNEQFF; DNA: TGTGCCAGCAGTTTCGCGGGAGGTCGCTACAATGAGCAGTTCTTC
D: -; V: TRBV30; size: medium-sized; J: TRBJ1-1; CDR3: CAWIRSTEAFF; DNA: TGTGCCTGGATCCGGAGCACTGAAGCTTTCTTT
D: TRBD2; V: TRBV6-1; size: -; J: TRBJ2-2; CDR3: CASSAPGLAGGVTGELFF; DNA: TGTGCCAGCAGTGCCCCGGGACTAGCGGGAGGCGTAACCGGGGAGCTGTTTTTT
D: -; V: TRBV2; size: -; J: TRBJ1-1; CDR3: CASSLGGVNTEAFF; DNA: TGTGCCAGCAGTTTGGGAGGGGTAAACACTGAAGCTTTCTTT
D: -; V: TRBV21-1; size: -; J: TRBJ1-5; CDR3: CASSKPSRTGCNQPQHF; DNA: TGTGCCAGCAGCAAGCCCTCTCGGACAGGCTGCAATCAGCCCCAGCATTTT
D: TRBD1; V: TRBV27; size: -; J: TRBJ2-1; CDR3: CASSLGTGRQFF; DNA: TGTGCCAGCAGTTTGGGGACAGGGAGGCAGTTCTTC
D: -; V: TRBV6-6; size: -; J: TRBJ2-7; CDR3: CASSYSEDSSYEQYF; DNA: TGTGCCAGCAGTTACTCGGAGGACAGCTCCTACGAGCAGTACTTC
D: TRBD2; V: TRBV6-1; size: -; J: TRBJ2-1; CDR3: CASSARPSLAYNEQFF; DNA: TGTGCCAGCAGTGCTAGACCCTCACTAGCGTACAATGAGCAGTTCTTC
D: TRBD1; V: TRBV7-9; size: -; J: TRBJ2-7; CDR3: CASSTPGTGSDYEQYF; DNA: TGTGCCAGCAGCACGCCCGGGACAGGGAGCGATTACGAGCAGTACTTC
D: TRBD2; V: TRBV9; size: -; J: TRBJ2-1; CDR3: CASSALAGGLYNEQFF; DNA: TGTGCCAGCAGCGCGCTAGCGGGAGGGTTATACAATGAGCAGTTCTTC
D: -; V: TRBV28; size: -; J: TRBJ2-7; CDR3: CASSLSKYEQYF; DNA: TGTGCCAGCAGTTTATCCAAATACGAGCAGTACTTC
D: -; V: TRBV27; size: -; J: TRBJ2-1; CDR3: CASSLSAGPPGYEQFF; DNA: TGTGCCAGCAGTTTATCAGCAGGCCCCCCTGGCTATGAGCAGTTCTTC
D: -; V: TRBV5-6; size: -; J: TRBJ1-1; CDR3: CASSLDRVNTEAFF; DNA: TGTGCCAGCAGCTTGGACAGGGTCAACACTGAAGCTTTCTTT
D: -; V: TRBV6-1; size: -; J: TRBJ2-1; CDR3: CASSEKRQPNEQFF; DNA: TGTGCCAGCAGTGAAAAGAGGCAGCCCAATGAGCAGTTCTTC